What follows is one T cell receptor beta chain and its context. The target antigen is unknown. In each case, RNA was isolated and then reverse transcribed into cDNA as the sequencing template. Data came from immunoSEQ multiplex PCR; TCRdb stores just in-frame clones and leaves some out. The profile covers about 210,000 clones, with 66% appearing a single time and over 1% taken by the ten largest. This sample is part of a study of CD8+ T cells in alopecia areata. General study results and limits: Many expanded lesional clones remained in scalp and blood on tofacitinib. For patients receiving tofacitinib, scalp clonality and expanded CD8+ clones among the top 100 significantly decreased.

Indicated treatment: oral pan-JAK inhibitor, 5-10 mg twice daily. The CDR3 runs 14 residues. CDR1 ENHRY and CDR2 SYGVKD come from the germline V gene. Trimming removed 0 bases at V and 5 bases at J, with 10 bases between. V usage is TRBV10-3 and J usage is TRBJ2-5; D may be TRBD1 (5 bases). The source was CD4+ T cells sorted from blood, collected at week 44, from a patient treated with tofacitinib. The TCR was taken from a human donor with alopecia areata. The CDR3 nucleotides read TGTGCCATCAGTGAGTCGCCAGGGCTGGAGACCCAGTACTTC. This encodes CAISESPGLETQYF.